These 18 T cell receptor beta chains originate from one sample sequenced in a study of shared T cell receptors in the human thymus. Only in-frame clones appear in the TCRdb table, and some are missing; sequencing was by immunoSEQ multiplex PCR. Counted here are hundreds of thousands of clones, 70% to 90% occurring once; the ten biggest clones make up around 0.0094%. The same data also contributed to another study, on human thymus T cells.

The sample was thymocytes. All receptors derive from a girl under three years old with a congenital heart defect.

This chain joins TRBV6-1 and TRBJ2-7, with D possibly matching TRBD2 (5 bases). With 1 base removed from V and 3 bases from J, the gap between germline ends came to 13 bases. The CDR3 has 15 amino acids. Germline V gives CDR1 MNHNS, CDR2 SASEGT. CDR3 sequence: CASSEGTFPYYEQYF. The DNA of the CDR3 is TGTGCCAGCAGTGAAGGGACTTTTCCCTACTACGAGCAGTACTTC.

In this sample, this clone turned up once. The rearrangement uses TRBV27 and TRBJ2-5; D call uncertain. CDR3 length: 14 amino acids. Germline values: CDR1 MNHEY, CDR2 SMNVEV (reference sequence). The V end was cut by 1 base, the J end by 2 bases, with 8 bases between. The CDR3 here is CASSLCTTQETQYF. CDR3 nucleotides: TGTGCCAGCAGTTTATGTACAACGCAAGAGACCCAGTACTTC.

This chain connects TRBV7-2 to TRBJ1-2, with D possibly matching TRBD1 (5 bases). V was pared by 4 bases and J by 2 bases, with 20 bases between. There are 17 residues in the CDR3. Germline CDR1 is SGHTA and CDR2 is FQGNSA. In DNA, the CDR3 is TGTGCCAGCAGCTGGAGGGGTTCAGACTTAGAAAACTATGGCTACACCTTC. Translation: CASSWRGSDLENYGYTF.

The chain carries TRBV15 and TRBJ1-5; TRBD1 might be the D (6 bases). V shed 5 bases and J shed 5 bases, with 13 bases lying between them. CDR3 size: 14 residues. Germline values: CDR1 LNHNV, CDR2 YYDKDF (reference sequence). In DNA, the CDR3 is TGTGCCACCAGCGTACAACAGGGTGATCAGCCCCAGCATTTT. This gives the protein CATSVQQGDQPQHF.

V gene TRBV11-2 combines with J gene TRBJ1-3, with 7 bases fitting TRBD1. The CDR3 is 16 amino acids. Germline loops: CDR1 SGHAT, CDR2 FQNNGV. Trimming at V came to 5 bases and at J to 4 bases, leaving 11 bases not matched to a gene. CDR3 nucleotides: TGTGCCAGCAGCCCCCCTGGACAGGACTTAGGAAACACCATATATTTT. Its protein is CASSPPGQDLGNTIYF.

The chain uses TRBV30 and TRBJ1-4; 7 bases align to TRBD1. Germline V gene data show CDR1 as GTSNPN and CDR2 as SVGIG (reference sequence). The CDR3 is 18 amino acids. V was pared by 5 bases and J by 0 bases, with 15 bases of the junction left unmatched. In DNA form, the CDR3 reads TGTGCCTGGGCTAACCGGGACAGTCAACTTCCAACTAATGAAAAACTGTTTTTT. Its translation: CAWANRDSQLPTNEKLFF.

The rearrangement joins TRBV28 to TRBJ1-2; D ambiguous. Trimming left V 1 base short and J 4 bases short, with 10 bases between. The CDR3 length is 14 residues. Germline assignment: CDR1 MDHEN and CDR2 SYDVKM. Written as DNA, the CDR3 is TGTGCCAGCAGTTTATCGCGGGTGGGCTATGGCTACACCTTC. This encodes CASSLSRVGYGYTF.

This chain's CDR3 is CASSESGQGYGYTF. The CDR3 nucleotides read TGTGCCAGCAGTGAATCGGGACAGGGATATGGCTACACCTTC. The V and J genes are TRBV2 and TRBJ1-2, with 9 bases fitting TRBD1. The CDR3 has 14 amino acids. The V gene end was trimmed by 2 bases and the J gene end by 5 bases; junction bases not matched to a gene: 3. The germline V gene has CDR1 SNHLY and CDR2 FYNNEI.

The chain couples TRBV7-3 to TRBJ2-1; 8 bases are a match to TRBD2. V lost 1 base, J lost 8 bases, and 13 bases stayed unmatched. Germline CDR1 is SGHTA and CDR2 is FQGTGA. The CDR3 has 17 residues. CDR3 DNA: TGTGCCAGCAGCTTAAAATCCGGGGGGGCCTCGGAGCATGAGCAGTTCTTC. Protein product: CASSLKSGGASEHEQFF.

The chain employs TRBV27 and TRBJ2-2; TRBD1 matches 7 bases. Per germline, CDR1 MNHEY and CDR2 SMNVEV (reference sequence). This CDR3 comprises 14 residues. Losses at the gene ends were 4 bases for V and 4 bases for J; bases not matched to a gene: 3. CDR3 protein: CASSSGQRTGELFF. CDR3 coding DNA: TGTGCCAGCAGTTCGGGACAGCGCACCGGGGAGCTGTTTTTT.

CDR3 bases: TGTGCCAGCAGCGCCGGGGGGCCCGACCAAGAGACCCAGTACTTC. The encoded protein is CASSAGGPDQETQYF. The chain is built from TRBV7-8 and TRBJ2-5, with TRBD2 as a possible D gene (7 bases). This CDR3 has 15 residues. The germline CDR1 and CDR2 sequences are SGHVS and FQNEAQ. The V gene lost 5 bases and the J gene lost 0 bases, with 13 bases spanning the gap.

The V gene is TRBV9, the J gene TRBJ1-5; D uncertain. Germline V gives CDR1 SGDLS, CDR2 YYNGEE. There are 14 residues in the CDR3. Trimming took off 0 bases at V and 3 bases at J, with 7 bases between the two ends. This CDR3 reads CASSVGRYNQPQHF. CDR3 sequence (DNA): TGTGCCAGCAGCGTAGGCAGGTACAATCAGCCCCAGCATTTT. Full variable domain (outside the CDR3, taken from reference TRBV9 and TRBJ1-5): DSGVTQTPKHLITATGQRVTLRCSPRSGDLSVYWYQQSLDQGLQFLIQYYNGEERAKGNILERFSAQQFPDLHSELNLSSLELGDSALYFCASSVGRYNQPQHFGDGTRLSIL.

The CDR3 region has the DNA TGTGCCAGCAGCTTATCTTCATTCAGTGACTACACCTTC. It encodes CASSLSSFSDYTF. This sequence joins TRBV7-9 and TRBJ1-2; no clear D. The V end lost 2 bases, the J end lost 10 bases, and 14 bases lay between the germline ends. Per germline, CDR1 SEHNR and CDR2 FQNEAQ (reference sequence). The CDR3 covers 13 residues. Full variable domain (rest looked up from reference TRBV7-9 and TRBJ1-2): DTGVSQNPRHKITKRGQNVTFRCDPISEHNRLYWYRQTLGQGPEFLTYFQNEAQLEKSRLLSDRFSAERPKGSFSTLEIQRTEQGDSAMYLCASSLSSFSDYTFGSGTRLTVV.

The chain couples TRBV5-1 to TRBJ1-1; maybe TRBD1 (6 bases). The CDR3 spans 16 residues. Looked up from germline, CDR1 is SGHRS and CDR2 is YFSETQ. V lost 0 bases and J 5 bases, leaving 17 bases between the germline ends. CDR3 protein: CASSLDRAGVLTEAFF. CDR3 in DNA: TGCGCCAGCAGCTTGGATCGTGCAGGGGTGCTGACTGAAGCTTTCTTT.

The rearrangement links TRBV2 to TRBJ2-1, with TRBD2 matching 7 bases. Losses at the gene ends were 6 bases for V and 3 bases for J; bases not matched to a gene: 20. The CDR3 is 19 residues long. Germline loops: CDR1 SNHLY, CDR2 FYNNEI. CDR3 DNA sequence: TGTGCCAGCAGACTCAACCCAAGCGGGGCCCTATTATTCTACAATGAGCAGTTCTTC. Protein: CASRLNPSGALLFYNEQFF.

The rearrangement links TRBV27 to TRBJ1-6; no firm D call. In germline, CDR1 is MNHEY, CDR2 SMNVEV (reference sequence). V was trimmed by 7 bases and J by 5 bases, leaving 21 bases between them. The CDR3 totals 17 residues. This CDR3 is CASTQVGRPNNNSPLHF. CDR3 coding DNA: TGTGCCAGCACCCAAGTGGGCAGGCCGAATAATAATTCACCCCTCCACTTT.

The CDR3 nucleotides are TGTGCCAGCGAAGGGGGCGACACTGAAGCTTTCTTT. Residues: CASEGGDTEAFF. The V and J genes are TRBV28 and TRBJ1-1, with 7 bases identical to TRBD1. This CDR3 contains 12 residues. The V gene end was trimmed by 8 bases and the J gene end by 3 bases; junction bases not matched to a gene: 3. Per the germline V gene, CDR1 is MDHEN and CDR2 is SYDVKM.

The CDR3 is CASSQDDKGDSYNEQFF. The CDR3 DNA reads TGCGCCAGCAGCCAAGATGATAAGGGGGACAGTTACAATGAGCAGTTCTTC. The chain combines TRBV4-3 with TRBJ2-1; 7 bases are shared with TRBD1. CDR1 LGHNA and CDR2 YSLEER come from the germline V gene. This CDR3 has 17 residues. Trimming removed 0 bases from V and 4 bases from J; junction bases left unmatched: 9.